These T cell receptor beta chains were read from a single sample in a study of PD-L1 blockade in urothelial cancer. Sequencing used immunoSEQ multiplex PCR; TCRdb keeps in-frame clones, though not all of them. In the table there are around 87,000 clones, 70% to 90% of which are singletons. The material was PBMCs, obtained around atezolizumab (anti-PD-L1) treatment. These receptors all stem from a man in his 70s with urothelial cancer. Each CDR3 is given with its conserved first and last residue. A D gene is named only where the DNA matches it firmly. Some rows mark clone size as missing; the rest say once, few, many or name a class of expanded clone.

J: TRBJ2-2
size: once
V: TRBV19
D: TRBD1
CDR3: CASSPGQGGGELFF
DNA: TGTGCCAGTAGTCCCGGACAGGGTGGCGGGGAGCTGTTTTTT

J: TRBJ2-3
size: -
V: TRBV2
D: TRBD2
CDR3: CASSLSGLAGADTQYF
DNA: TGTGCCAGCAGCCTAAGTGGACTAGCGGGAGCTGATACGCAGTATTTT

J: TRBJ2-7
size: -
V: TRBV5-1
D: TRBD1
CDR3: CASSGGQGYEQYF
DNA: TGCGCCAGCAGCGGGGGACAGGGCTACGAGCAGTACTTC

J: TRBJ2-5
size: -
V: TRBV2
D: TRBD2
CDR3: CASSETGTSGGWETQYF
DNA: TGTGCCAGCAGTGAAACGGGGACTAGCGGGGGTTGGGAGACCCAGTACTTC

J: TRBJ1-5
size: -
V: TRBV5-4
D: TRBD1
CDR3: CASSPGRGHNQPQHF
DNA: TGTGCCAGCAGCCCCGGGAGGGGGCACAATCAGCCCCAGCATTTT

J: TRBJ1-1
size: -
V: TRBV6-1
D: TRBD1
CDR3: CASSDIWDRRLGTEAFF
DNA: TGTGCCAGCAGTGATATATGGGACAGACGACTGGGCACTGAAGCTTTCTTT

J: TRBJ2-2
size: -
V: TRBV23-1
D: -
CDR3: CASSQITVGELFF
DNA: TGCGCCAGCAGTCAAATCACGGTCGGGGAGCTGTTTTTT

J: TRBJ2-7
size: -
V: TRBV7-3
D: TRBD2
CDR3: CASSLSGGRAPYEQYF
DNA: TGTGCCAGCAGCTTATCGGGCGGGAGGGCCCCCTACGAGCAGTACTTC

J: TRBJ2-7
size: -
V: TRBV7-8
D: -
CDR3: CASSPLASRDEQYF
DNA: TGTGCCAGCAGCCCCCTAGCGAGTCGGGACGAGCAGTACTTC

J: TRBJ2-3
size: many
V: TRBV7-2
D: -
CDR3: CASSLGRGATDTQYF
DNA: TGTGCCAGCAGCTTAGGGCGGGGAGCAACAGATACGCAGTATTTT

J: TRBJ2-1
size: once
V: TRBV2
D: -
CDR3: CASSAPGGRLYNEQFF
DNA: TGTGCCAGCAGTGCCCCGGGGGGCCGGCTCTACAATGAGCAGTTCTTC

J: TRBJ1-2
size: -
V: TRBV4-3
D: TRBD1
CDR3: CASSQVIGSGTGGGYTF
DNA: TGCGCCAGCAGCCAAGTCATAGGGTCTGGGACAGGGGGAGGCTACACCTTC

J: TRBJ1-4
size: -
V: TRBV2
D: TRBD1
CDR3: CASSGTGGVEKLFF
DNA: TGTGCCAGCAGTGGTACAGGGGGCGTGGAAAAACTGTTTTTT

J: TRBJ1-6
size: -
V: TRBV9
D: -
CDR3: CASSFETAIGSPLHF
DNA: TGTGCCAGCAGCTTTGAGACAGCGATCGGTTCACCCCTCCACTTT

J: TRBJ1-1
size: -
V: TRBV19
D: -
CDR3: CASTPSGRGEAFF
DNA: TGTGCCAGTACCCCCTCCGGGAGAGGGGAGGCTTTCTTT

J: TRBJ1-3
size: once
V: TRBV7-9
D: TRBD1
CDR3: CASSTTGDYSGNTIYF
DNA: TGTGCCAGCAGCACGACAGGGGACTACTCTGGAAACACCATATATTTT

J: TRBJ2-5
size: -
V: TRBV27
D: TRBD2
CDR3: CASSLWTSGQETQYF
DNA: TGTGCCAGCAGCCTCTGGACTAGCGGGCAAGAGACCCAGTACTTC

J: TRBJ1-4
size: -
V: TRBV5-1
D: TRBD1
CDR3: CASSLAGQGTATNEKLFF
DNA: TGCGCCAGCAGCTTGGCCGGACAGGGCACCGCAACTAATGAAAAACTGTTTTTT

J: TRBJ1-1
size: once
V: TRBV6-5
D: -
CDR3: CASSPVTANTEAFF
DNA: TGTGCCAGCAGTCCCGTGACAGCGAACACTGAAGCTTTCTTT

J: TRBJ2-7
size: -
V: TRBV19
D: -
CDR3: CASSMKLLEGYEQYF
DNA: TGTGCCAGTAGTATGAAGTTACTAGAAGGGTACGAGCAGTACTTC

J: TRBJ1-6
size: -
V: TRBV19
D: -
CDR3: CASKEQGDSPLHF
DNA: TGTGCCAGTAAGGAGCAGGGCGATTCACCCCTCCACTTT

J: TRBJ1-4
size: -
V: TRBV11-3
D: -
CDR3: CASTWSSGKDEKLFF
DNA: TGTGCCAGCACCTGGTCGTCGGGGAAAGATGAAAAACTGTTTTTT

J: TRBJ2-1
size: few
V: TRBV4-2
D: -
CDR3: CASSQTPGLSSYNEQFF
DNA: TGTGCCAGCAGCCAGACACCGGGACTGAGCTCCTACAATGAGCAGTTCTTC

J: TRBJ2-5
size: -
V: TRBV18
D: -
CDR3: CASSPEGYQETQYF
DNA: TGTGCCAGCTCACCGGAGGGTTACCAAGAGACCCAGTACTTC

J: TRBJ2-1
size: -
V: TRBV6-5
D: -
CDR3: CTPGRIRDEQFF
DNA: TGTACGCCGGGAAGAATTAGGGATGAGCAGTTCTTC

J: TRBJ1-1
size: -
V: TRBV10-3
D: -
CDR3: CASDGEGEAFF
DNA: TGTGCCAGCGACGGGGAGGGTGAAGCTTTCTTT

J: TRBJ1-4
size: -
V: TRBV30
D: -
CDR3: CAWSLRSGEKLFF
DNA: TGTGCTTGGAGTCTCCGAAGCGGTGAAAAACTGTTTTTT

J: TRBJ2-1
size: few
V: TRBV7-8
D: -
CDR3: CASSLGGDLGEQFF
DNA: TGTGCCAGCAGCTTAGGCGGGGACCTAGGGGAGCAGTTCTTC

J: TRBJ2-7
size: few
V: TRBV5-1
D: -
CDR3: CASSLGGGSVEQYF
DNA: TGCGCCAGCAGCTTGGGCGGGGGCTCGGTGGAGCAGTACTTC